Each of the 6 T cell receptor beta chains below was sequenced from the same sample in a study of cytomegalovirus exposure and HLA in healthy donors. The PCR employed 60 Vbeta primers together with 13 Jbeta primers. The assay was immunoSEQ multiplex PCR, and TCRdb's table has in-frame clones only and misses some. The sample lists 140,000 or so clones, just under 70% seen once, with about 4.7% in the top ten. The specimen sequenced was PBMCs. All receptors come from a man aged 55 to 70 in good health and CMV-seronegative.

In this sample, this clone turned up once. The V call is TRBV19, the J call TRBJ2-2; 8 nucleotides match TRBD2. V lost 3 bases to trimming and J lost 1 base; unmatched junction nucleotides: 13. Germline V CDR1 and CDR2: LNHDA, SQIVND (reference sequence). This CDR3 has 19 residues. This CDR3 reads CASSMSRLGRAGNTGELFF. CDR3 nucleotides: TGTGCCAGTAGTATGTCCCGTCTCGGGAGGGCCGGGAACACCGGGGAGCTGTTTTTT.

This clone was recorded a few times. The gene calls are TRBV28 and TRBJ2-2; a weak D match, TRBD1 (6 bases). The CDR3 covers 15 residues. Germline V lookup: CDR1 MDHEN, CDR2 SYDVKM. Trimming left V 6 bases short and J 1 base short, with 12 bases between. The CDR3 coding sequence is TGTGCCAGCAGGGCCACAGGGATGAACACCGGGGAGCTGTTTTTT. Translated: CASRATGMNTGELFF.

Remarks on this clone: Different DNA sequences within this sample yield the same CDR3. The chain uses TRBV6-1 and TRBJ1-2, with D possibly matching TRBD1 (6 bases). Germline CDR1 and CDR2: MNHNS and SASEGT. V was cut by 1 base and J by 5 bases, with 8 bases left in between. There are 13 residues in the CDR3. CDR3 DNA sequence: TGTGCCAGCAGTGAAGGAAGGGGGTATGGCTACACCTTC. Its protein is CASSEGRGYGYTF.

The chain carries TRBV11-2 and TRBJ2-7, with D perhaps TRBD1 (5 bases). Trimming took off 7 bases at V and 4 bases at J, with 17 bases between the two ends. The length of the CDR3 is 14 residues. Looked up from germline, CDR1 is SGHAT and CDR2 is FQNNGV. Here the CDR3 reads CASTLTGAGYEQYF. CDR3 nucleotide sequence: TGTGCCAGCACCCTGACTGGGGCAGGGTACGAGCAGTACTTC.

The chain carries TRBV4-2 and TRBJ2-2; the match to TRBD2 covers 9 bases. Trimming took 6 bases from V and 4 from J; bases not matched to a gene: 9. The CDR3 is 16 residues long. CDR1 is LGHNA and CDR2 is YNFKEQ in the germline V gene. CDR3 sequence (DNA): TGTGCCAGCAGTTCCATACTAGCGGGCGGCACCGGGGAGCTGTTTTTT. It codes for CASSSILAGGTGELFF.

CDR3 sequence (DNA): TGTGCCAGCAGCTTAGGCCGAGGCAGTTCCTACGAGCAGTACTTC. Translated, it gives CASSLGRGSSYEQYF. V usage is TRBV13 and J usage is TRBJ2-7; no reliable D call. The CDR3 consists of 15 residues. The germline V gene encodes CDR1 PRHDT and CDR2 FYEKMQ (reference sequence). Trimming shortened V by 0 bases and J by 1 base, and 10 bases separated the two germline ends. The entire variable domain, with the rest obtained from reference TRBV13 and TRBJ2-7, is as follows: AAGVIQSPRHLIKEKRETATLKCYPIPRHDTVYWYQQGPGQDPQFLISFYEKMQSDKGSIPDRFSAQQFSDYHSELNMSSLELGDSALYFCASSLGRGSSYEQYFGPGTRLTVT.